The following is a T cell receptor beta chain sequence with its context. The antigen is unknown. The CDR3 is 20 residues long. J was trimmed by 0 bases and V by 2 bases; bases with no gene match: 13. CDR1 and CDR2 (germline): MNHEY, SVGEGT. The data are from a study of CD8 T cells in ankylosing spondylitis. A quantitative 5'-RACE method, one with molecular barcodes, was used to make TCR beta libraries. One entry per CDR3 protein, called by TCRdb with MiXCR from the 5' RACE reads. The sample lists roughly 230,000 distinct CDR3 sequences; 15% to 20% were seen once. Points from the study as a whole: Blood of patients with ankylosing spondylitis appeared to be characterized by a TCR beta motif of eight highly homologous variants. As reported, disease-linked clones showed significant enrichment in matched ankylosing spondylitis synovial fluid. Earlier literature documents some of the motif variants in reactive arthritis synovial fluid and blood.

The sample consisted of blood, either unsorted or a sorted T cell fraction (not recorded which). The chain carries TRBV6-2 or TRBV6-3 and TRBJ2-6, with 7 bases aligning to TRBD1. The origin of this receptor is a male donor with ankylosing spondylitis or in good health (not recorded which). This chain's CDR3 is CASSYDGTADLDSGANVLTF. Here the CDR3 DNA reads TGTGCCAGCAGTTACGACGGGACAGCCGATTTGGACTCTGGGGCCAACGTCCTGACTTTC.